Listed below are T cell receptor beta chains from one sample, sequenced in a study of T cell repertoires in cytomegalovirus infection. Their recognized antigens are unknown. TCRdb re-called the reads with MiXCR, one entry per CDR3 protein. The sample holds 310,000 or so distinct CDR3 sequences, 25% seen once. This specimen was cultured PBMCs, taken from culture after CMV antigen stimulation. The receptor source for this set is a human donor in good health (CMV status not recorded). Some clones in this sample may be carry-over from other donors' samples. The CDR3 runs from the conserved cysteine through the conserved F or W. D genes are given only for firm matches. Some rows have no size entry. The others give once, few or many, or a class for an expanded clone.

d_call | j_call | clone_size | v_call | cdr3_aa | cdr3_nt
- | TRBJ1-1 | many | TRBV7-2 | CASSLEVWGPNTEAFF | TGTGCCAGCAGCTTAGAGGTGTGGGGCCCCAACACTGAAGCTTTCTTT
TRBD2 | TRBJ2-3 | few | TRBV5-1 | CASSWAGLAVTDTQYF | TGCGCCAGCAGCTGGGCGGGACTAGCGGTCACAGATACGCAGTATTTT
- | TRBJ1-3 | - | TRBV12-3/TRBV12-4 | CASSKRRDISGNTIYF | TGTGCCAGCAGTAAACGCCGGGACATCTCTGGAAACACCATATATTTT
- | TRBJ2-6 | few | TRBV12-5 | CASGLVLNSGANVLTF | TGTGCTAGTGGTTTGGTCCTCAACTCTGGGGCCAACGTCCTGACTTTC
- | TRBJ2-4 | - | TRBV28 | CASSFSQGANIQYF | TGTGCCAGCAGTTTCTCTCAAGGAGCAAACATTCAGTACTTC
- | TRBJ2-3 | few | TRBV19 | CATLSDTQYF | TGTGCCACCCTCTCAGATACGCAGTATTTT
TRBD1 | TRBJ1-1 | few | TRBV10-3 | CAVRTGGTEAFF | TGTGCCGTTCGGACAGGAGGTACTGAAGCTTTCTTT
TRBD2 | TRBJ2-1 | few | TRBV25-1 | CASGLRLAGGLLQFF | TGTGCCAGCGGATTGAGGCTAGCGGGAGGCCTGCTGCAGTTCTTC
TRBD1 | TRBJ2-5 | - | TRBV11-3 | CASSLFQGASETQYF | TGTGCCAGCAGCTTATTTCAGGGGGCAAGTGAGACCCAGTACTTC
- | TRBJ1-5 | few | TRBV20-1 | CSARSDHQPQHF | TGCAGTGCTCGGAGTGATCATCAGCCCCAGCATTTT
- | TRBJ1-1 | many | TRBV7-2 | CASSPMQGLGTEAFF | TGTGCCAGCAGCCCCATGCAGGGTTTAGGCACTGAAGCTTTCTTT
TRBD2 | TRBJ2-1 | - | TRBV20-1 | CSARDPSGSPVNEQFF | TGCAGTGCTAGAGATCCTAGCGGGAGCCCCGTGAATGAGCAGTTCTTC
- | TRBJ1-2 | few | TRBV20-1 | CSASLGDYGYTF | TGCAGTGCTAGTCTAGGTGACTATGGCTACACCTTC
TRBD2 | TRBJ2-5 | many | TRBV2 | CASCQAGGFETQYF | TGTGCCAGCTGCCAAGCGGGAGGTTTCGAGACCCAGTACTTC
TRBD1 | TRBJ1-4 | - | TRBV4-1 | CASSHRDREIEKLFF | TGCGCCAGCAGCCACCGGGACAGGGAGATTGAAAAACTGTTTTTT
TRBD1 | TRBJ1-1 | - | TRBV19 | CASSRQGAEAFF | TGTGCCAGTAGTAGACAGGGGGCTGAAGCTTTCTTT
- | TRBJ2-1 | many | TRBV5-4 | CASSLPGIAYNEQFF | TGTGCCAGCAGCTTACCGGGAATAGCCTACAATGAGCAGTTCTTC
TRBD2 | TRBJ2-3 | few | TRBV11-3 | CASSFGGASTDTQYF | TGTGCCAGCAGCTTCGGGGGGGCGAGCACAGATACGCAGTATTTT